Listed here is a single TCR beta chain. The input for sorted-subset replicate PCRs was about 210 ng DNA, 25,000 to 35,000 T cell genomes. Profiling relied on immunoSEQ multiplex PCR, and the TCRdb table lists in-frame clones only, not all of them. The table records about 650,000 clones, 95% of them present only once. The data are from a study of shared clonotypes between healthy human individuals. CD45RO-negative cells were positively selected for CCR7, leaving out terminally differentiated effector memory CD45RA+ cells. The sequencing sample was made of naive CD8+ T cells sorted from blood. This clonotype originated in a woman under 40 in good health.

The CDR3 region is CASSLQGGTNEKLFF. DNA for the CDR3: TGTGCCAGCAGCTTACAGGGTGGAACTAATGAAAAACTGTTTTTT. The chain couples TRBV7-8 to TRBJ1-4; a possible D gene is TRBD1 (5 bases). The length of the CDR3 is 15 residues. The V end was cut by 2 bases, the J end by 1 base, with 8 bases between. Germline V gene sequence: CDR1 SGHVS, CDR2 FQNEAQ.